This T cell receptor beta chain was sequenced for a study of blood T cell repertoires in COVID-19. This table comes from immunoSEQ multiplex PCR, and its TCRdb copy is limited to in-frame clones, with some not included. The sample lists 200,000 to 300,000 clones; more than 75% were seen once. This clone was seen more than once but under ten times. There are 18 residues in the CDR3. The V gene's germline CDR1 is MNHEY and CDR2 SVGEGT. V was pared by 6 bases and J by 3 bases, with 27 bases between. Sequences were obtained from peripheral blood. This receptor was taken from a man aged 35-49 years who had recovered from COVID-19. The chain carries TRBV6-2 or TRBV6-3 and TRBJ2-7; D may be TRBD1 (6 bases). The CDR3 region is CASSPYVGGPNLRYEQYF. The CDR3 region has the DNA TGTGCCAGCAGCCCTTACGTTGGGGGCCCCAACCTGCGCTACGAGCAGTACTTC.